This TCR beta chain was found in a study of blood T cell repertoires in COVID-19. Across the study: Sources were T cells, B-cell-depleted T cells, or PBMCs; the material itself was cDNA or gDNA.

Original processing methods: Estimation of nucleated cell counts was performed using reference gene primer amplification. Sequencing was performed with immunoSEQ multiplex PCR; in TCRdb, only in-frame clones are kept and a portion is missing. That table gives V, J and clone size, and the DNA gave D and trimming. The sample holds 85,000 to 95,000 clones; 75% to 95% are singletons and the top ten take 3.9%. CDR1 is SEHNR and CDR2 is FQNEAQ in the germline V gene (reference sequence). Trimming took 3 bases from V and 4 from J, leaving 24 bases between them. The CDR3 covers 18 residues. The sample was peripheral blood. The V call is TRBV7-9, the J call TRBJ1-2; possibly TRBD1 for D (6 bases). The clonotype originates from a woman aged 45-59 years in a cohort sampled during active COVID-19. CDR3 DNA: TGTGCCAGCAGCTTCCGAGGGGGGGCGCGGAAAATAGGCTATGGCTACACCTTC. Its protein is CASSFRGGARKIGYGYTF.